This T cell receptor beta chain was sequenced during a study of human T cells and chemical hapten exposure. Unique molecular identifiers were linked by the library to individual cDNA molecules. Methods used by the authors: Per-sample TCR counts ranged from roughly 20,000 to 750,000, median about 90,000. MiXCR was run by TCRdb on the RACE reads, yielding one entry per CDR3 protein. TCRdb, not the original authors, processed these V and J calls. The sample comprises approximately 370,000 distinct CDR3 sequences, 5.5% of which are singletons, and about 7.7% rests with the top ten. Looked up from germline, CDR1 is SGHRS and CDR2 is YFSETQ. V dropped 0 bases and J dropped 3; count of bases not matched to a gene: 5. This CDR3 has 15 residues. Documented time point: pre-sensitization, week 0. Indicated treatment: therapeutic diphenylcyclopropenone sensitization with weekly scalp DPC. This clonotype was observed a handful of times.

The rearrangement joins TRBV5-1 to TRBJ1-1, with 7 bases that match TRBD1. The sequence derives from a woman between 18 and 29 years old with alopecia areata. Some clones in this sample may be carry-over from other donors' samples. Material: whole blood, obtained in connection with sensitization to the hapten diphenylcyclopropenone (DPC). Here the CDR3 reads CASSLGGGGDTEAFF. CDR3 in DNA: TGCGCCAGCAGCTTGGGTGGAGGGGGCGACACTGAAGCTTTCTTT.